Following are 17 T cell receptor beta chains from one sample sequenced in a study of graft-versus-host responses after intestinal transplantation. Only in-frame clones appear in the TCRdb table, and some are missing; sequencing was by immunoSEQ multiplex PCR. The table includes some 92,000 clones, 80% to 95% detected once. For these TCRs, the target antigens are not known. Here the sequenced sample was unstimulated CD4+ T cells sorted from spleen or lymph node cells, taken before intestinal transplant. The receptors shown here come from a human donor who received an intestinal transplant.

This chain connects TRBV7-9 to TRBJ2-1; possibly TRBD1 for D (6 bases). Germline assignment: CDR1 SEHNR and CDR2 FQNEAQ (reference sequence). CDR3 size: 16 residues. With 7 bases removed from V and 7 bases from J, the gap between germline ends came to 23 bases. As DNA, the CDR3 is TGTGCCAGCAAGCTGACAGGACAAACTTGGGGGAATGAGCAGTTCTTC. Translation: CASKLTGQTWGNEQFF.

The chain recombines TRBV19 with TRBJ1-1; D call uncertain. Per germline, CDR1 LNHDA and CDR2 SQIVND (reference sequence). Trimming left V 3 bases short and J 1 base short, with 12 bases between. The CDR3 consists of 15 residues. The CDR3 spells CASSIIGSGNTEAFF. The CDR3 bases are TGTGCCAGTAGTATTATCGGGTCAGGGAACACTGAAGCTTTCTTT.

CDR3 sequence (DNA): TGCGCCAGCAGCGGGGGACGGGACTATGAAGCTTTCTTT. The encoded protein is CASSGGRDYEAFF. The genes are TRBV5-1 and TRBJ1-1; D is possibly TRBD1 (5 bases). V lost 4 bases and J 7 bases, leaving 14 bases between the germline ends. This CDR3 region has 13 residues. Per germline, CDR1 SGHRS and CDR2 YFSETQ.

The V gene is TRBV5-1, the J gene TRBJ2-1; TRBD2 aligns across 13 bases. Looked up from germline, CDR1 is SGHRS and CDR2 is YFSETQ. This CDR3 has 15 amino acids. The trim removed 5 bases at V and 7 bases at J, leaving 6 bases unmatched. CDR3: CASRLAGGRQNEQFF. In nucleotides, the CDR3 is TGCGCCAGCAGACTAGCGGGAGGGCGGCAGAATGAGCAGTTCTTC.

This chain joins TRBV7-9 and TRBJ1-2, with TRBD1 identical over 8 bases. The CDR3 consists of 16 residues. Germline V gene data show CDR1 as SEHNR and CDR2 as FQNEAQ (reference sequence). V shed 2 bases, J shed 7 bases, and the junction held 12 bases outside the gene matches. The CDR3: CASSLNAGGVMSGYTF. In DNA form, the CDR3 reads TGTGCCAGCAGCTTAAATGCAGGGGGCGTTATGAGTGGCTACACCTTC.

The V call is TRBV2, the J call TRBJ2-2; possible D gene TRBD1, 5 bases. Germline V gives CDR1 SNHLY, CDR2 FYNNEI. This CDR3 region has 14 residues. V was cut by 6 bases and J by 1 base, with 9 bases left in between. CDR3 region: CASRPGRNTGELFF. The DNA of the CDR3 is TGTGCCAGCAGACCAGGGCGGAACACCGGGGAGCTGTTTTTT.

CDR3 nucleotides: TGTGCCAGCAGCCGCTGGTTTGGGGCTAGCAGTTGCACAGATACGCAGTATTTT. Translating gives CASSRWFGASSCTDTQYF. The genes are TRBV21-1 and TRBJ2-3. TRBV21-1 is tagged as a pseudogene. The CDR3 is made up of 18 amino acids.

The chain carries TRBV4-2 and TRBJ2-3; D may be TRBD2 (5 bases). V shed 4 bases and J shed 1 base, with 18 bases lying between them. Germline CDR1 reads LGHNA; CDR2 reads YNFKEQ. This CDR3 spans 17 amino acids. CDR3 in amino acids: CASSPKSPGIGTDTQYF. CDR3 DNA sequence: TGTGCCAGCAGCCCCAAATCCCCGGGGATCGGCACAGATACGCAGTATTTT.

The V gene is TRBV27, the J gene TRBJ2-7; TRBD1 matches at 10 bases. The CDR3 spans 17 residues. CDR1 and CDR2 (germline): MNHEY, SMNVEV (reference sequence). The junction had 15 bases not matched to a gene; V was cut back by 6 bases and J by 4 bases. Here the CDR3 reads CASSRLGGDRGAYEQYF. CDR3 nucleotide sequence: TGTGCCAGCAGCCGTTTGGGCGGGGACAGGGGAGCGTACGAGCAGTACTTC.

The chain joins TRBV20-1 to TRBJ1-2; maybe TRBD1 (5 bases). From germline, CDR1 is DFQATT and CDR2 SNEGSKA (reference sequence). This CDR3 is 10 amino acids long. V lost 6 bases and J 10 bases, leaving 12 bases between the germline ends. The CDR3 bases are TGCAGTGCCGGGCGGGGGGACTACACCTTC. This translates into CSAGRGDYTF.

This clone has only one observation. Other DNA sequences in the sample encode the same CDR3. V usage is TRBV20-1 and J usage is TRBJ2-7; D gene uncertain. V was pared by 5 bases and J by 0 bases, with 2 bases between. The CDR3 runs 10 residues. The germline V gene encodes CDR1 DFQATT and CDR2 SNEGSKA (reference sequence). The DNA of the CDR3 is TGCAGTGCTCGCTCCTACGAGCAGTACTTC. As protein: CSARSYEQYF.

The chain recombines TRBV30 with TRBJ2-6; 9 bases fit TRBD2. The CDR3 spans 18 residues. With V trimmed by 4 bases and J by 0 bases, 10 bases remained unmatched. CDR1 GTSNPN and CDR2 SVGIG come from the germline V gene (reference sequence). The CDR3 spells CAWKTIGLARSGANVLTF. DNA for the CDR3: TGTGCCTGGAAGACGATCGGACTAGCGCGCTCTGGGGCCAACGTCCTGACTTTC.

This chain connects TRBV6-6 to TRBJ2-7, with D hard to call. Trimming took off 4 bases at V and 3 bases at J, with 4 bases between the two ends. CDR3 length: 11 amino acids. Germline V gene lookup returns CDR1 MNHNY and CDR2 SVGAGI (reference sequence). CDR3 bases: TGTGCCAGCAGTTCCGACTACGAGCAGTACTTC. Translating it yields CASSSDYEQYF.

Here the CDR3 reads CASSRPPGQGFYGYTF. CDR3 nucleotides: TGCGCCAGCAGTCGTCCCCCGGGACAGGGGTTCTATGGCTACACCTTC. The chain has TRBV23-1 and TRBJ1-2; TRBD1 matches 10 bases. TRBV23-1 is placed among ORFs of uncertain function. The CDR3 sequence is 16 residues long. V was clipped by 4 bases and J by 4 bases; unmatched bases: 9.

The V and J genes are TRBV6-6 and TRBJ2-7; a weak D match, TRBD2 (5 bases). Germline V gives CDR1 MNHNY, CDR2 SVGAGI (reference sequence). This CDR3 comprises 13 residues. Trimming left V 4 bases short and J 6 bases short, with 13 bases between. CDR3 amino acids: CASSLVLGREQYF. The CDR3 nucleotides read TGTGCCAGCAGTTTGGTACTAGGGCGCGAGCAGTACTTC.

This clone was seen only a few times. The V gene is TRBV5-6, the J gene TRBJ1-2, with D perhaps matching TRBD1 (5 bases). The CDR3 sequence is 13 residues long. From germline, CDR1 is SGHDT and CDR2 YYEEEE. Trimming cost V 4 bases and J 3 bases, with 10 bases left between them. This CDR3 is CASSGRGDYGYTF. In nucleotides, the CDR3 is TGTGCCAGCAGCGGGAGGGGAGACTATGGCTACACCTTC.

The chain recombines TRBV19 with TRBJ2-2; D may be TRBD1 or TRBD2 (5 bases each). Germline CDR1 and CDR2: LNHDA and SQIVND (reference sequence). The V end was cut by 10 bases, the J end by 4 bases, with 22 bases between. This CDR3 comprises 16 residues. The CDR3 here is CATLFCRDLRTGELFF. The CDR3 coding sequence is TGTGCCACCTTATTTTGCCGGGACCTACGCACCGGGGAGCTGTTTTTT.